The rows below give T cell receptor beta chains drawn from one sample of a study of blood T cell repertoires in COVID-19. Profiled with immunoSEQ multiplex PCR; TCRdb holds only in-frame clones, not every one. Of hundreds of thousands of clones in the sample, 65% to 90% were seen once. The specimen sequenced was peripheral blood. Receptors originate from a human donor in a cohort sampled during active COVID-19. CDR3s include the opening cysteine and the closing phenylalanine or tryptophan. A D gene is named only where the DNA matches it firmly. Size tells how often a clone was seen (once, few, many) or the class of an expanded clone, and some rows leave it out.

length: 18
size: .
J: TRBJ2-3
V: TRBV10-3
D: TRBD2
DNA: TGTGCCATCAGTGAGTCCGGTTGGCTAGCGGCTACCACAGATACGCAGTATTTT
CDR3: CAISESGWLAATTDTQYF

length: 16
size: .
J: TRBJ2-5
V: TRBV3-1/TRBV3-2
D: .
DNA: TGTGCCAGCAGCCAAGCCGGACTGCTGGGGCAAGAGACCCAGTACTTC
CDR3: CASSQAGLLGQETQYF

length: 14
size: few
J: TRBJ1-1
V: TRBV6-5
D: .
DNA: TGTGCCAGCAGTTATAGACAGGTGAACACTGAAGCTTTCTTT
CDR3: CASSYRQVNTEAFF

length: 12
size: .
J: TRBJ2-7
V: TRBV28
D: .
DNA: TGTGCCAGCAGTTTATCCAGTTACGAGCAGTACTTC
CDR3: CASSLSSYEQYF

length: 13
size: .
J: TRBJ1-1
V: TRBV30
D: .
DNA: TGTGCCTGGAGGTGGGCCCTTAACACTGAAGCTTTCTTT
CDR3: CAWRWALNTEAFF

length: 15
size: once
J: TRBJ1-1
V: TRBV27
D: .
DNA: TGTGCCAGCAGATCGGCCTCGGGAGGTGGGACTGAAGCTTTCTTT
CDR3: CASRSASGGGTEAFF

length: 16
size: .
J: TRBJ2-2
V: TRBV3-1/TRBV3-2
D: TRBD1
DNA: TGTGCCAGCAGCCCCCGGGGACAGGGGCTAACCGGGGAGCTGTTTTTT
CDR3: CASSPRGQGLTGELFF

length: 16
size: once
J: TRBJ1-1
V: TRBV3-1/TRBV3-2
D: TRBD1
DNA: TGTGCCAGCAGCCCGCCCCGGACAGGGGGGCACACTGAAGCTTTCTTT
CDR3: CASSPPRTGGHTEAFF

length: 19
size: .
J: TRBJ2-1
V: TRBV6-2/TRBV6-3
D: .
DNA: TGTGCCAGCAGCGTACGTAGGCAGGGTGACATCCTACCTACGAATGAGCAGTTCTTC
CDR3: CASSVRRQGDILPTNEQFF

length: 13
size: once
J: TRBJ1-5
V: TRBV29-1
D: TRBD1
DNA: TGCAGCGCCAAGGGACAGGATGGCCAGCCCCAGCATTTT
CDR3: CSAKGQDGQPQHF

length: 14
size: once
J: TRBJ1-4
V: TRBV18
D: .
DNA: TGTGCCAGCTCAACTCTCGGGGTAAATGAAAAACTGTTTTTT
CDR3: CASSTLGVNEKLFF

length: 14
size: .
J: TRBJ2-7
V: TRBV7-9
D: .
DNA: TGTGCCAGCAGCCCCGCCGGGGGCTCCTACGAGCAGTACTTC
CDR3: CASSPAGGSYEQYF

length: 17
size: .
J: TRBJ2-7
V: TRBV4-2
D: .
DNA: TGTGCCAGCAGCTCCCGAGGGGGGGGCCGGACGTCCTACGAGCAGTACTTC
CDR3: CASSSRGGGRTSYEQYF

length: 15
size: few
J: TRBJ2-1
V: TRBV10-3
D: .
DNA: TGTGCCAGTGAGGTGGGGGGAGCTGAACACAATGAGCAGTTCTTC
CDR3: CASEVGGAEHNEQFF

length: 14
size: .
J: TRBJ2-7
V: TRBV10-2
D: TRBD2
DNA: TGCGCCAGCAGTGACTGGAGCGGGAGGGACGAGCAGTACTTC
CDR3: CASSDWSGRDEQYF

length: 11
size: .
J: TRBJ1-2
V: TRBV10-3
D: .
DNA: TGTGCCATCAAAGGGAGCTATGGCTACACCTTC
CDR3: CAIKGSYGYTF

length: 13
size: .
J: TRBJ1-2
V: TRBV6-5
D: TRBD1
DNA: TGTGCCAGCCTCCCCGGGACAGGAAGGGGCTACACCTTC
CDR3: CASLPGTGRGYTF

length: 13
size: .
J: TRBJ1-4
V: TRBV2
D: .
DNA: TGTGCCAGCAGTGTCTCACATAATGAAAAACTGTTTTTT
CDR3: CASSVSHNEKLFF

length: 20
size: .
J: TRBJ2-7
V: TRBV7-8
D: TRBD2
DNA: TGTGCCAGCAGCTTAGTTGGCGGGACTTCGGCCGGGGGGATCTCCTACGAGCAGTACTTC
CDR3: CASSLVGGTSAGGISYEQYF

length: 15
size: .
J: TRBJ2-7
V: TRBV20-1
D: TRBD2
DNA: TGCAGTGCTAGTTTAGCGGGCGCTAGGGACTACGAGCAGTACTTC
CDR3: CSASLAGARDYEQYF

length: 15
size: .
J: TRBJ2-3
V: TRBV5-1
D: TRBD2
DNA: TGCGCCAGCAGCTTACGGACTAGCGGGGCTAATACGCAGTATTTT
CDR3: CASSLRTSGANTQYF

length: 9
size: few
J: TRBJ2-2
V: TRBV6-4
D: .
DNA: TGTGCCGGAGACGGGGAGCTGTTTTTT
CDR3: CAGDGELFF

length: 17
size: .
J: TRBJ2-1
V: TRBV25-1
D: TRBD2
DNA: TGTGCCAGCAGTATAGCGGGAACCCTTGGTGATGGCAATGAGCAGTTCTTC
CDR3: CASSIAGTLGDGNEQFF

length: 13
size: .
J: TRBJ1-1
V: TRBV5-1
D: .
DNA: TGCGCCAGCGGCAAGTCACCCGGGGCTGAAGCTTTCTTT
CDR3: CASGKSPGAEAFF

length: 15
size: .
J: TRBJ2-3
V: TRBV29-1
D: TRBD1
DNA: TGCAGCGTCATAACAGGGGCGGTTGGCACAGATACGCAGTATTTT
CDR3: CSVITGAVGTDTQYF

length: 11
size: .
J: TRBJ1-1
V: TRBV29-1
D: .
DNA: TGCAGCGTTGTTAGGGACTCCTGGGCTTTCTTT
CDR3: CSVVRDSWAFF

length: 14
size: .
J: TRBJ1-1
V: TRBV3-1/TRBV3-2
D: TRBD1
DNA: TGTGCCAGCAGCCAACAAGGACAGGGGTCTGAAGCTTTCTTT
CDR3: CASSQQGQGSEAFF